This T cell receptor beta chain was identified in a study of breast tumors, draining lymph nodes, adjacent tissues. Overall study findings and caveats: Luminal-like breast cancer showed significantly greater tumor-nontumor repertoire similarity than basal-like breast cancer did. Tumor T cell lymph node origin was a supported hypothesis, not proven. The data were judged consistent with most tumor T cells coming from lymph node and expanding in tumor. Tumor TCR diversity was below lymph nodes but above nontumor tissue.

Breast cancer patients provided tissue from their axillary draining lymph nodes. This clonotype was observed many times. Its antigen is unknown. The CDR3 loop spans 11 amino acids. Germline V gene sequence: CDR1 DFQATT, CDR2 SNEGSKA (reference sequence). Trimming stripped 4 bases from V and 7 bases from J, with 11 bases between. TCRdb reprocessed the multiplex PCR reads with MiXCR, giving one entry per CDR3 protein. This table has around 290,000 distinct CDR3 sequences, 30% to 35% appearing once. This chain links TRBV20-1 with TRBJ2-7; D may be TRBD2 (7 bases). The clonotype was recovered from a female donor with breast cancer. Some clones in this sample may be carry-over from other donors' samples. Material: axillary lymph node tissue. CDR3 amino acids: CSAISGTEQYF. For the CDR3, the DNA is TGCAGTGCTATAAGCGGGACAGAGCAGTACTTC.